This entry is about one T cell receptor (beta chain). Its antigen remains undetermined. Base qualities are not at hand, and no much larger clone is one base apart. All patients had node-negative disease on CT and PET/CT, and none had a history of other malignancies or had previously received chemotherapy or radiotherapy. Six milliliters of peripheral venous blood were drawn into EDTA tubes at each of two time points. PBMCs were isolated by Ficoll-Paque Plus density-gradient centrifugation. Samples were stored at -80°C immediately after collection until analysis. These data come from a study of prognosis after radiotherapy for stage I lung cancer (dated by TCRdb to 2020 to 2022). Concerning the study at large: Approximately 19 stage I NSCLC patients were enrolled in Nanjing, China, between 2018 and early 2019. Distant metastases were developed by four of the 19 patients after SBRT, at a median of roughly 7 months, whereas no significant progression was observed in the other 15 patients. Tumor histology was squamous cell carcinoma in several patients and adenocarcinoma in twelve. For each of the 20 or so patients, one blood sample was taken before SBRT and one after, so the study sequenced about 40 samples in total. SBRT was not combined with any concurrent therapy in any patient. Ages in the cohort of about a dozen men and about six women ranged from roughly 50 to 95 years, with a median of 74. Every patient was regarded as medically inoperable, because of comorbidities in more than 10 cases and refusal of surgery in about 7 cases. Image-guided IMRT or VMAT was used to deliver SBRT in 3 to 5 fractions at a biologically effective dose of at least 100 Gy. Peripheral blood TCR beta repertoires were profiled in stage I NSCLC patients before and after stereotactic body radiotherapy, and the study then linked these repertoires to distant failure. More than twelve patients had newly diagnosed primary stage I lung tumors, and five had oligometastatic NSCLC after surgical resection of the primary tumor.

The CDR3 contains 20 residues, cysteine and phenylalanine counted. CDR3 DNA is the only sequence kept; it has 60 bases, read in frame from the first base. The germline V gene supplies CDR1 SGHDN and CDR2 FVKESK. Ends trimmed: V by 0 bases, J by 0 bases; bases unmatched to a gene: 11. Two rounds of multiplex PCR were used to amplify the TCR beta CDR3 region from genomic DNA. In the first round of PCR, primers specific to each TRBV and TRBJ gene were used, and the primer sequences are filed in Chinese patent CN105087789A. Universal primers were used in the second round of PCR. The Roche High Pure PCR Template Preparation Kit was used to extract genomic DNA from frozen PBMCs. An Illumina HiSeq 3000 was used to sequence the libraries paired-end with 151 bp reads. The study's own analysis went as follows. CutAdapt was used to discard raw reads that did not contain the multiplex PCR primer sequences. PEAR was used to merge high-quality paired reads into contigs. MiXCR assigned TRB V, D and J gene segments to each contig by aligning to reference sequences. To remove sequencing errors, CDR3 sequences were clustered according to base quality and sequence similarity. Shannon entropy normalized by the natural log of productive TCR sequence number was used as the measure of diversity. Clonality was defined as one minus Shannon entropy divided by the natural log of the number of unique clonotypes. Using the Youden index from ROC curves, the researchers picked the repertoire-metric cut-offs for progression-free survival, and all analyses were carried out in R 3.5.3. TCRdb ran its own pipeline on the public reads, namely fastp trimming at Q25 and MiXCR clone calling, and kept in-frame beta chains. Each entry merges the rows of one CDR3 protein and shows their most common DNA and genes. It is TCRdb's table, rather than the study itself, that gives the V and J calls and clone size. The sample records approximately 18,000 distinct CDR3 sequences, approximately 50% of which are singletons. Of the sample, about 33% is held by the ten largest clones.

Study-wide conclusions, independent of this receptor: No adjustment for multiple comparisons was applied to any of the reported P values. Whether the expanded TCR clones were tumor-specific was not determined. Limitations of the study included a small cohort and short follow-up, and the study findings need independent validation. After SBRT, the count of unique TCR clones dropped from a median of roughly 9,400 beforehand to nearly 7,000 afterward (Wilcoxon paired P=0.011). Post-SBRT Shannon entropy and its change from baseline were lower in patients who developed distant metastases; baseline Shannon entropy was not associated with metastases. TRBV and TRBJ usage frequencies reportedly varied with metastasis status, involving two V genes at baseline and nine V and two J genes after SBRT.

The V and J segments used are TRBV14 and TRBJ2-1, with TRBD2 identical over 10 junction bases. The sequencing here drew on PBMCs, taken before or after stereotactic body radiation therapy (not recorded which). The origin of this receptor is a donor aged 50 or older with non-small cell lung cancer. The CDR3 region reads CASSQDGRTSGPLSYNEQFF. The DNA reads TGTGCCAGCAGCCAAGACGGGCGGACTAGCGGACCTCTCTCCTACAATGAGCAGTTCTTC.